This TCR beta chain was identified during a study of blood T cell repertoires in COVID-19 (dated by TCRdb to the early 2020s). Notes on the research overall: Collaborator samples came from the United States, Italy and Spain and covered acute and convalescent phases of COVID-19. The prospective study material was composed of cDNA or gDNA derived from T cells, B-cell-depleted T cells, or PBMCs. Deeply sampled blood TCRbeta repertoires from subjects exposed to, actively infected with, or recovered from COVID-19 were included in the dataset. A freely available public database, intended as a resource for researchers studying the immune response to SARS-CoV-2, is where the repertoires were released. The samples were drawn from the first 160 participants of the ongoing ImmuneRACE study and from under 1,500 subjects provided by 6 global collaborators. A de-identified subject ID, COVID-19 status, age in years and sex were almost always included in the sample metadata. HLA class I and class II types, where available, came from metadata supplied by the sample provider rather than from assay-based typing.

Details on this clone: This receptor's antigen is unknown. It has no much larger one-base neighbor in the sample; base qualities were not kept.

The study at large found these results: How much clinical and demographic metadata was included differed by source and by participant, and the metadata was provided uncurated.

TCRbeta CDR3 regions were amplified from genomic DNA by means of the immunoSEQ Assay, a bias-controlled multiplex PCR. The study's processing was this. The number of nucleated cells in each sample was estimated from the amplification of reference gene primers within the assay. Sequence reads were collapsed and filtered to measure the absolute abundance of every unique TCRbeta CDR3 rearrangement. For each sample, productive Simpson clonality was calculated as the square root of Simpson's diversity index over productive rearrangements. TCRdb holds this immuneACCESS table with in-frame rearrangements only. Some clones are missing; in checked studies, unresolved V genes explain under half, and the rest has no known cause. The V and J calls and clone size come from that table; D and trimming were worked out from the DNA. This sample gives tens of thousands of clones in total; around 93% of them show up just once. 2.5% to 3.5% of the sample comes from the top ten.

Each collaborating institution followed its own protocols to collect whole blood in K2EDTA tubes. Collaborator samples were shipped for TCRbeta analysis as frozen whole blood, isolated PBMCs, or DNA extracted from either sample type. At the junction V is shortened by 6 bases and J by 8 bases; bases outside the gene matches: 5. Spanning cysteine to phenylalanine, the CDR3 consists of 14 amino acids. CDR3 DNA is the only sequence kept; it has 42 bases, read in frame from the first base. The germline V gene encodes CDR1 MNHEY and CDR2 SVGAGI. The chain employs TRBV6-5 and TRBJ2-4, with TRBD2 matching 12 junction bases. The origin of this receptor is a man over 45 with acute or convalescent COVID-19. Sequencing was done on a sample of peripheral blood. The DNA sequence is TGTGCCAGCAGACCTAGCGGGGGGGCCGACATTCAGTACTTC. Translation gives CASRPSGGADIQYF.